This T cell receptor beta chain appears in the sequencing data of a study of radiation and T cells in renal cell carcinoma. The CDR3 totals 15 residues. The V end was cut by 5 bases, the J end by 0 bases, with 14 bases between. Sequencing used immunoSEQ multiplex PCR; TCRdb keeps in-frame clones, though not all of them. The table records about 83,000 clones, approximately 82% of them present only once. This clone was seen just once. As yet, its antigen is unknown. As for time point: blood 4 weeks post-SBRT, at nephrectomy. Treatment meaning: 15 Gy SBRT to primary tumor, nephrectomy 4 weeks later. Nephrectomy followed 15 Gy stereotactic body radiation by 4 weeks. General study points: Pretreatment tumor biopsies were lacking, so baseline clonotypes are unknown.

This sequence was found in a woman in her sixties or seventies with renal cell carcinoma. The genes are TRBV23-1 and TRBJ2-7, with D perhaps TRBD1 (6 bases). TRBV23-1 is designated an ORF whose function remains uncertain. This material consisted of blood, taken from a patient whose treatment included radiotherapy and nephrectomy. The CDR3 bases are TGCGCCAGCAGTTCGGGACACACGAGCTCCTACGAGCAGTACTTC. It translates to CASSSGHTSSYEQYF.